The next 2 T cell receptor beta chains were all read from a single sample in a study of breast tumors, draining lymph nodes, adjacent tissues. In TCRdb, the multiplex PCR reads were re-called with MiXCR into one record per CDR3 protein. Among 30,000 to 40,000 distinct CDR3 sequences listed, 36% were seen once. The sample comprised breast tumor tissue. The receptor set was obtained from a female donor with breast cancer. Some clones in this sample may be carry-over from other donors' samples.

This clonotype was seen at least ten times. The chain links TRBV10-1 to TRBJ2-3; 9 bases fit TRBD2. Per the germline V gene, CDR1 is WNHNN and CDR2 is SYGVQD (reference sequence). The CDR3 is 16 residues long. The junction had 10 bases not matched to a gene; V was cut back by 6 bases and J by 3 bases. The CDR3 DNA reads TGCGCCAGCAGCTCAGGCCTAGCGGGAACGACAGATACGCAGTATTTT. Translated: CASSSGLAGTTDTQYF.

This clonotype was detected many times. The chain has TRBV19 and TRBJ2-2; unclear D gene. There are 14 residues in the CDR3. The germline V gene has CDR1 LNHDA and CDR2 SQIVND (reference sequence). The V and J ends lost 5 bases and 1 base respectively, with 8 bases between them. The CDR3 DNA reads as TGTGCCAGTAGTCTTTCCAGGAACACCGGGGAGCTGTTTTTT. It encodes CASSLSRNTGELFF.